This TCR beta chain was sequenced during a study of T cell responses to AZD1222 COVID-19 vaccine. The CDR3 extends over 16 amino acids. V dropped 6 bases and J dropped 6; count of bases not matched to a gene: 14. The germline V gene has CDR1 SNHLY and CDR2 FYNNEI. Only in-frame clones appear in the TCRdb table, and some are missing; sequencing was by immunoSEQ multiplex PCR. The data contain about 160,000 clones, around 90% of them singletons. A word on this clone: Its specificity is unknown.

Findings and caveats of the study: Baseline serostatus was positive in only five to seven AZD1222 recipients.

The sequence came from an adult in good health. The specimen comprised peripheral blood, sampled on day 0 of MenACWY control vaccination. The V gene is TRBV2, the J gene TRBJ1-2; 9 bases are a match to TRBD1. CDR3 sequence reads: CASRERLGTGINGYTF. For the CDR3, the DNA is TGTGCCAGCAGAGAAAGACTTGGGACAGGGATAAATGGCTACACCTTC.